Sequencing of this T cell receptor (beta chain) was carried out in a study of blood T cell repertoires in COVID-19. The CDR3 contains 16 residues. Germline CDR1 MNHGY, CDR2 SAAAGT. Trimming took 2 bases from V and 6 from J; bases not matched to a gene: 6. Here immunoSEQ multiplex PCR was the method, and the copy in TCRdb shows in-frame clones only, minus some. Of about 150,000 clones listed, 80% are singletons. The chain uses TRBV6-8 and TRBJ2-2, with 10 nucleotides matching TRBD2. The sequenced sample consisted of peripheral blood. The TCR originated in a man in his fifties or sixties with active or convalescent COVID-19. The CDR3 DNA reads as TGTGCCAGCAGTTACCGGCTAGCGGGAGAAGCCGGGGAGCTGTTTTTT. It codes for CASSYRLAGEAGELFF.